One and the same sample provided the 6 T cell receptor beta chains below, sequenced in a study of cytomegalovirus exposure and HLA in healthy donors. PCR employed 60 Vbeta and 13 Jbeta primers. The data were produced by immunoSEQ multiplex PCR, yet TCRdb's version contains in-frame clones alone and is incomplete. The sample holds 120,000 to 150,000 clones; roughly 78% are singletons and the top ten take about 3%. Sequencing was performed on PBMCs. Receptors originate from a man aged 35 to 55 in good health and CMV-seropositive.

The chain couples TRBV7-2 to TRBJ2-7, with D perhaps matching TRBD2 (6 bases). Looked up from germline, CDR1 is SGHTA and CDR2 is FQGNSA. This CDR3 comprises 18 residues. V shed 3 bases and J shed 3 bases, with 24 bases lying between them. The CDR3: CASSFYGIPGSLNYEQYF. CDR3 nucleotide sequence: TGTGCCAGCAGCTTTTATGGGATCCCCGGGAGTTTAAACTACGAGCAGTACTTC.

The CDR3 DNA follows: TGTGCCAGCAGCCGAGGGACAGGGGGGGGTTTCGTCCAAGAGACCCAGTACTTC. The encoded protein is CASSRGTGGGFVQETQYF. The chain employs TRBV5-4 and TRBJ2-5; 11 bases agree with TRBD1. The CDR3 is 18 amino acids. CDR1 and CDR2 from the germline V gene are SGHNT and YYREEE (reference sequence). Unmatched junction bases numbered 12, after V lost 4 bases and J lost 1 base. Full variable domain (outside the CDR3, taken from reference TRBV5-4 and TRBJ2-5): ETGVTQSPTHLIKTRGQQVTLRCSSQSGHNTVSWYQQALGQGPQFIFQYYREEENGRGNFPPRFSGLQFPNYSSELNVNALELDDSALYLCASSRGTGGGFVQETQYFGPGTRLLVL.

The V and J genes are TRBV5-1 and TRBJ2-3; 9 bases agree with TRBD2. V trimming: 0 bases; J trimming: 5 bases; junction bases outside the gene matches: 7. Germline V gene sequence: CDR1 SGHRS, CDR2 YFSETQ. This CDR3 has 16 residues. CDR3 in amino acids: CASSLGGRAGGDTQYF. CDR3 coding DNA: TGCGCCAGCAGCTTGGGCGGGAGGGCCGGGGGAGATACGCAGTATTTT.

V and J are TRBV15 and TRBJ2-7, with 7 bases aligning to TRBD2. The CDR3 is 14 residues long. From germline, CDR1 is LNHNV and CDR2 YYDKDF (reference sequence). With V trimmed by 6 bases and J by 1 base, 6 bases remained unmatched. Here the CDR3 DNA reads TGTGCCACCAGTCCGGGAGGAGGTTCCTACGAGCAGTACTTC. It codes for CATSPGGGSYEQYF.

This chain connects TRBV27 to TRBJ2-7, with 7 bases matching TRBD2. The germline CDR1 and CDR2 sequences are MNHEY and SMNVEV (reference sequence). Trimming took 3 bases from V and 3 from J; bases not matched to a gene: 8. The CDR3 is 15 amino acids. The CDR3 nucleotides read TGTGCCAGCAGTTTTAAAGGGGCTAGCGGCTACGAGCAGTACTTC. It codes for CASSFKGASGYEQYF.

This rearrangement joins TRBV5-1 to TRBJ2-3; 7 positions match TRBD2. This CDR3 region has 14 residues. V trimming: 2 bases; J trimming: 4 bases; junction bases outside the gene matches: 4. Germline V gene lookup returns CDR1 SGHRS and CDR2 YFSETQ. CDR3 nucleotides: TGCGCCAGCAGCTTACTAGCGACGGCAGATACGCAGTATTTT. As protein: CASSLLATADTQYF.